These T cell receptor beta chains were read from a single sample in a study of cytomegalovirus exposure and HLA in healthy donors. Sequencing was performed with immunoSEQ multiplex PCR; in TCRdb, only in-frame clones are kept and a portion is missing. The repertoire has some 150,000 clones, 87% of them found once; the top ten carry less than 5.5%. Specimen: PBMCs. The receptors stem from a man aged 18 to 30 in good health and CMV-seropositive. Each CDR3 is given with its conserved first and last residue. A D gene is named only where the DNA matches it firmly. The size field is filled for only some rows; it gives once, few, many or a size class.

>TRBD1|TRBV7-9|-|TRBJ2-1
CASSPKLRDRGRDEQFF
TGTGCCAGCAGCCCGAAATTGCGGGACAGGGGGCGAGATGAGCAGTTCTTC
>-|TRBV25-1|once|TRBJ2-1
CASSEWVGGARGNEQFF
TGTGCCAGCAGTGAATGGGTAGGGGGGGCGAGAGGGAATGAGCAGTTCTTC
>TRBD1|TRBV5-6|-|TRBJ1-1
CASSLAGGDTEAFF
TGTGCCAGCAGCTTGGCAGGGGGCGACACTGAAGCTTTCTTT
>TRBD1|TRBV5-1|-|TRBJ2-3
CASSLLGPGQGTDTQYF
TGCGCCAGCAGCTTGTTGGGGCCGGGACAGGGGACGGATACGCAGTATTTT
>-|TRBV19|-|TRBJ1-3
CASSSLSYSGNTIYF
TGTGCCAGTAGTTCGCTATCCTACTCTGGAAACACCATATATTTT
>TRBD1|TRBV5-7|-|TRBJ2-1
CASSEARDRNNEQFF
TGTGCCAGCAGCGAGGCGAGGGACAGAAACAATGAGCAGTTCTTC
>TRBD2|TRBV5-1|once|TRBJ2-3
CASSWTASGRGADTQYF
TGCGCCAGCAGCTGGACCGCTAGCGGGAGGGGTGCAGATACGCAGTATTTT
>TRBD1|TRBV5-1|-|TRBJ2-2
CASSLQGANTGELFF
TGCGCCAGCAGCCTACAGGGGGCGAACACCGGGGAGCTGTTTTTT
>TRBD1|TRBV7-2|-|TRBJ1-5
CASSLWDRGNQPQHF
TGTGCCAGCAGCTTATGGGACAGGGGAAATCAGCCCCAGCATTTT
>-|TRBV7-2|-|TRBJ1-2
CASSPGEGSLSGYTF
TGTGCCAGCAGCCCAGGGGAGGGATCCTTATCTGGCTACACCTTC
>-|TRBV6-1|-|TRBJ1-4
CASSELSGGKLFF
TGTGCCAGCAGTGAATTGAGTGGAGGAAAACTGTTTTTT
>TRBD2|TRBV25-1|-|TRBJ2-4
CASSGGLGEKDIQYF
TGTGCCAGCAGTGGGGGACTAGGGGAGAAGGACATTCAGTACTTC
>-|TRBV30|-|TRBJ2-6
CAWGQAPSGANVLTF
TGTGCCTGGGGGCAGGCCCCATCTGGGGCCAACGTCCTGACTTTC
>TRBD1|TRBV27|-|TRBJ2-7
CASSLTGGLRYEQYF
TGTGCCAGCAGTTTAACAGGGGGCCTGAGGTACGAGCAGTACTTC
>-|TRBV28|-|TRBJ2-4
CASTGRKNIQYF
TGTGCCAGCACAGGGCGCAAAAACATTCAGTACTTC
>-|TRBV6-5|-|TRBJ2-2
CASSYTVRTGELFF
TGTGCCAGCAGTTATACAGTAAGGACCGGGGAGCTGTTTTTT
>-|TRBV11-2|-|TRBJ2-7
CASSSAQAQYF
TGTGCCAGCAGCTCCGCCCAGGCGCAGTACTTC
>-|TRBV27|-|TRBJ2-4
CASSSREAIQYF
TGTGCCAGCAGTTCCAGGGAGGCCATTCAGTACTTC
>-|TRBV6-5|-|TRBJ2-7
CASRDLQGYEQYF
TGTGCCAGCAGGGACCTACAGGGCTACGAGCAGTACTTC
>-|TRBV15|-|TRBJ1-4
CATSRGHWGMSGGEKLFF
TGTGCCACCAGCAGAGGCCACTGGGGGATGTCCGGGGGTGAAAAACTGTTTTTT